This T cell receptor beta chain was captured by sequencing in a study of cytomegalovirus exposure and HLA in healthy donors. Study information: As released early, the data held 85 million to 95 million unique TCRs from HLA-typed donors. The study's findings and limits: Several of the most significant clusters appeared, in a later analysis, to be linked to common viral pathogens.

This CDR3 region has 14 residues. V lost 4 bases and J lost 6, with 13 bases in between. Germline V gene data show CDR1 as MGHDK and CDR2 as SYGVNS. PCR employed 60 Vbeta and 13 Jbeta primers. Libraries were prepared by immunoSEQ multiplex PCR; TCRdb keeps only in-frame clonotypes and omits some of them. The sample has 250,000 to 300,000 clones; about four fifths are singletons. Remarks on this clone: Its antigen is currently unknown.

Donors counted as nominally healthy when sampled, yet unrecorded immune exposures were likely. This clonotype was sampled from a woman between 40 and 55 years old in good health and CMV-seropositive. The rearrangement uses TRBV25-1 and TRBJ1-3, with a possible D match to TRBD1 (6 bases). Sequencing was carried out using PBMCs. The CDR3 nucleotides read TGTGCCAGCAGTGGTGGCGACAGGACAAACACCATATATTTT. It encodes CASSGGDRTNTIYF. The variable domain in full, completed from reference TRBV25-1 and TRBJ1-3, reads EADIYQTPRYLVIGTGKKITLECSQTMGHDKMYWYQQDPGMELHLIHYSYGVNSTEKGDLSSESTVSRIRTEHFPLTLESARPSHTSQYLCASSGGDRTNTIYFGEGSWLTVV.